The clone carrying this T cell receptor beta chain was observed a single time. What it recognizes is unknown. Repertoires were generated with immunoSEQ multiplex PCR, while TCRdb's copy carries only in-frame clones and drops some. The sample consists of around 450,000 clones, around 90% of them appearing once. The data belong to a study of Ad26.COV2.S vaccination and SARS-CoV-2 variants. Overall study results and limits: Vaccine and placebo groups showed comparable non-spike TCR breadth.

Treatment in this sample: 15 to 20 received Ad26.COV2.S at low or high dose, single or two shots; roughly 5 received placebo; per-sample allocation not given. Collection of the samples took place on day 63 after the first injection of vaccine or placebo. This CDR3 comprises 15 residues. V was clipped by 4 bases and J by 3 bases; unmatched bases: 8. Germline lookup yields CDR1 LGHDT and CDR2 YNNKEL (reference sequence). The sample consisted of peripheral blood, taken in a trial of Ad26.COV2.S vaccine versus placebo. This TCR was recovered from a person between 18 and 60 years old who received the Ad26.COV2.S COVID-19 vaccine or a placebo. The chain couples TRBV3-1 (or the pseudogene TRBV3-2) to TRBJ2-7; 8 nucleotides match TRBD2. CDR3 sequence: CASSLLAGSNYEQYF. In DNA, the CDR3 is TGTGCCAGCAGCCTTTTAGCGGGGTCTAACTACGAGCAGTACTTC.